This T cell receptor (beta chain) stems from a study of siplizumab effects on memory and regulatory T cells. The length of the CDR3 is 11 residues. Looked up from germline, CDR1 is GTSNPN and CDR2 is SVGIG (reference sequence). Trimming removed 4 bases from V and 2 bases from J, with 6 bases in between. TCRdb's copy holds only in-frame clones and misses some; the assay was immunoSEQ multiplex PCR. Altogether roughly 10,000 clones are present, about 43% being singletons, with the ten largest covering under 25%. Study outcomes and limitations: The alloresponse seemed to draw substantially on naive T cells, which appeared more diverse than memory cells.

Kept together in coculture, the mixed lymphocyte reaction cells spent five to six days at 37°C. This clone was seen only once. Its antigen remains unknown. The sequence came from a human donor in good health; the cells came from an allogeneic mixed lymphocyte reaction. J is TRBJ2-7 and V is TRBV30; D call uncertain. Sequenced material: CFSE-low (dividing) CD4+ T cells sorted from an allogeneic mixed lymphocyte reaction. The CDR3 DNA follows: TGTGCCTGGAAGTTGACCTACGAGCAGTACTTC. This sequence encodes CAWKLTYEQYF.